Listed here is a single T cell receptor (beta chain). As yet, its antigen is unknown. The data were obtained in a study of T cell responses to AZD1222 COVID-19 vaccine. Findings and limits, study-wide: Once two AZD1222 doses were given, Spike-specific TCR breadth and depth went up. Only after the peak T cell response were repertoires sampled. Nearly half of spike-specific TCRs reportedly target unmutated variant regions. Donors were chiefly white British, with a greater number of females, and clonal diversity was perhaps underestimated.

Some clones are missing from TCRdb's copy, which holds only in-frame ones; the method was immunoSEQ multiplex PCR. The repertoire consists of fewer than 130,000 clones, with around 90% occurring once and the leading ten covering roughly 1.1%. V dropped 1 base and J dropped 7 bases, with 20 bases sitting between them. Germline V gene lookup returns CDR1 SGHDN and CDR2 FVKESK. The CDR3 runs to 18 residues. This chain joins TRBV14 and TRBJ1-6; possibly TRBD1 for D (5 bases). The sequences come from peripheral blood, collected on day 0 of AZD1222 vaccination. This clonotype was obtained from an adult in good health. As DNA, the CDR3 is TGTGCCAGCAGCCAAGGCCTAAAGGGGCAGGTTTGGAATTCACCCCTCCACTTT. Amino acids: CASSQGLKGQVWNSPLHF.